This TCR beta chain appears in the sequencing data of a study of T cell responses to AZD1222 COVID-19 vaccine. Clones were read by immunoSEQ multiplex PCR, and TCRdb kept only the in-frame ones, dropping some. The sample lists about 94,000 clones, 88% occurring once. Study results and limitations: Spike-specific TCR breadth and depth both grew after two AZD1222 doses. Repertoire sampling was restricted to post-peak T cell response timepoints.

The CDR3 extends over 16 amino acids. The germline gives CDR1 MDHEN, CDR2 SYDVKM. Trimming at V came to 6 bases and at J to 3 bases, leaving 11 bases not matched to a gene. Comment on this clone: Its antigen remains unidentified.

This receptor was obtained from an adult who received the AZD1222 COVID-19 vaccine. The sample was peripheral blood, taken 28 days after the second AZD1222 dose. The chain recombines TRBV28 with TRBJ2-4; TRBD1 matches at 7 bases. CDR3 protein: CASRDPGQADKNIQYF. DNA of the CDR3: TGTGCCAGCAGGGATCCTGGACAGGCAGACAAAAACATTCAGTACTTC.